Below, 24 T cell receptor beta chains from the same sample are listed, as sequenced in a study of blood T cells in healthy people across ages. A second 7 to 11 cycle PCR used barcoded and J-beta primers. TCRdb itself ran the 5' RACE reads through MiXCR, one entry per CDR3 protein. The top ten hold about 26% of the sample, which has some 780,000 distinct CDR3 sequences, around three fifths seen once. Sequences were obtained from blood. The receptors stem from a man between 35 and 55 years old in good health.

V is TRBV7-6 and J is TRBJ1-4, with 7 bases aligning to TRBD1. Trimming removed 1 base from V and 8 bases from J; junction bases left unmatched: 13. There are 17 residues in the CDR3. CDR1 SGHVS and CDR2 FNYEAQ come from the germline V gene. DNA of the CDR3: TGTGCCAGCAGCTTAGGTCTTGATGCCAGGGGGAGGGAAAAACTGTTTTTT. It encodes CASSLGLDARGREKLFF.

The V gene is TRBV28, the J gene TRBJ2-7; 8 nucleotides align to TRBD2. The germline CDR1 and CDR2 sequences are MDHEN and SYDVKM. The J segment lost 5 bases and the V segment lost 2 bases, leaving 8 bases of the junction unmatched. CDR3 length equals 15 residues. DNA of the CDR3: TGTGCCAGCAGTTTAATCGTCAGCGGGAGAGACGAGCAGTACTTC. This codes for CASSLIVSGRDEQYF.

This clonotype has more than one count but fewer than ten. The chain combines TRBV10-3 with TRBJ2-7, with a weak D call TRBD2 (8 bases). CDR1 ENHRY and CDR2 SYGVKD come from the germline V gene. Trimming took 11 bases from V and 2 from J, leaving 25 bases between them. This CDR3 is built from 16 residues. CDR3 residues: CACGDRLATTTYEQYF. The CDR3 bases are TGTGCCTGCGGGGACAGACTAGCGACCACCACCTACGAGCAGTACTTC.

This clonotype was recorded a few times. V gene TRBV5-1 combines with J gene TRBJ1-2; D might be TRBD1 (5 bases). Per germline, CDR1 SGHRS and CDR2 YFSETQ. The ends were cut back, 4 bases at V and 7 bases at J, with 11 bases in the middle. The CDR3 totals 12 residues. The CDR3 sequence: CASSRKDSGYTF. As DNA, the CDR3 is TGCGCCAGCAGCCGAAAAGACAGTGGCTACACCTTC.

V gene TRBV20-1 combines with J gene TRBJ2-5; the match to TRBD2 covers 8 bases. The J call may not be correct, given that the DNA end is closer to TRBJ2-7. CDR1 DFQATT and CDR2 SNEGSKA come from the germline V gene (reference sequence). CDR3 size: 14 residues. The CDR3 bases are TGCAGTGCTCCCCGTGGGCGGGAGGACTACGAGCAGTACTTC. It yields the protein CSAPRGREDYEQYF.

Only one count was recorded for this clonotype. The rearrangement uses TRBV24-1 and TRBJ2-5, with TRBD2 matching over 8 bases. CDR1 and CDR2 (germline): KGHDR, SFDVKD. V lost 4 bases to trimming and J lost 5 bases; unmatched junction nucleotides: 8. This CDR3 is built from 15 residues. CDR3 DNA: TGTGCCACCAGTGAAGGAGCGGGAGTACTGGAGACCCAGTACTTC. This gives the protein CATSEGAGVLETQYF.

This chain uses TRBV14 with TRBJ2-1, with D possibly TRBD2 on 6 matching bases. The DNA matches TRBJ2-7 better at its end, which makes the J call doubtful. The CDR3 covers 14 residues. CDR1 and CDR2 (germline): SGHDN, FVKESK. Here the CDR3 reads CASSQDRAGPRQYF. CDR3 coding DNA: TGTGCCAGCAGCCAAGATAGGGCGGGACCCCGGCAGTACTTC.

This chain connects TRBV6-5 to TRBJ1-6; D is unresolved. The CDR3 is made up of 19 amino acids. Germline loops: CDR1 MNHEY, CDR2 SVGAGI. V was clipped by 0 bases and J by 0 bases, with 15 bases between them. The CDR3 DNA is TGTGCCAGCAGTTACTCGTCGGCACCTGGGAGCTCCTATAATTCACCCCTCCACTTT. Translation: CASSYSSAPGSSYNSPLHF.

This rearrangement joins TRBV27 to TRBJ2-7; D is ambiguous. Germline CDR1 MNHEY, CDR2 SMNVEV (reference sequence). V lost 4 bases to trimming and J lost 5 bases, with 18 bases between them. The CDR3 covers 15 residues. The CDR3 loop reads CASSSPGRTGHEQYF. The CDR3 DNA reads TGTGCCAGCAGTTCCCCCGGGCGGACCGGGCACGAGCAGTACTTC.

The V and J genes are TRBV29-1 and TRBJ2-2; D might be TRBD1 (5 bases). The CDR3 is 14 amino acids. With 7 bases removed from V and 0 bases from J, the gap between germline ends came to 12 bases. From germline, CDR1 is SQVTM and CDR2 ANQGSEA. The CDR3 nucleotides are TGCAGCGGAAAAGGGGCAGCGAACACCGGGGAGCTGTTTTTT. It is translated as CSGKGAANTGELFF.

The genes are TRBV14 and TRBJ1-2, with D uncertain. This CDR3 has 13 residues. The germline CDR1 and CDR2 sequences are SGHDN and FVKESK. The V gene lost 0 bases and the J gene lost 7 bases, with 9 bases spanning the gap. The CDR3 region has the DNA TGTGCCAGCAGCCAAGATTCCGGAATTGGCTACACCTTC. Translation gives CASSQDSGIGYTF.

This chain joins TRBV20-1 and TRBJ1-2; weak D call: TRBD1 (6 bases). Germline values: CDR1 DFQATT, CDR2 SNEGSKA (reference sequence). CDR3 size: 15 residues. V lost 7 bases, J lost 4 bases, and 22 bases lay in between. The DNA for the CDR3 is TGCAGTGTGTGGCCCCCTAAGGGGGGAACCTATGGCTACACCTTC. The encoded protein is CSVWPPKGGTYGYTF.

The V and J genes are TRBV5-1 and TRBJ2-3; D perhaps matches TRBD2 (6 bases). The CDR3 is made up of 14 amino acids. V dropped 4 bases and J dropped 3 bases, with 12 bases sitting between them. Germline V CDR1 and CDR2: SGHRS, YFSETQ. DNA of the CDR3: TGCGCCAGCAGCCGCTCGGGAGAAACAGATACGCAGTATTTT. It translates to CASSRSGETDTQYF.

This clonotype was seen more than once but under ten times. The V call is TRBV7-2, the J call TRBJ2-5; D call uncertain. CDR3 size: 14 residues. The germline V gene encodes CDR1 SGHTA and CDR2 FQGNSA. V shed 1 base and J shed 11 bases, with 17 bases lying between them. The CDR3 DNA follows: TGTGCCAGCAGCTTAGATGTCGTGCGTGATGAGCAGTACTTC. Translated: CASSLDVVRDEQYF.

The V call is TRBV2, the J call TRBJ2-5; 8 bases fit TRBD1. CDR1 is SNHLY and CDR2 is FYNNEI in the germline V gene. J gave up 7 bases and V 6 bases, and 4 bases lay outside the gene matches. The CDR3 contains 12 residues. CDR3 region: CASRGTGTTQYF. As DNA, the CDR3 is TGTGCCAGCAGGGGGACAGGAACGACCCAGTACTTC.

Here the CDR3 DNA reads TGTGCCAGCAGCCCGATGGTCAATCAGCCCCAGCATTTT. Protein sequence: CASSPMVNQPQHF. The genes are TRBV7-8 and TRBJ1-5, with D uncertain. The CDR3 contains 13 residues. Per germline, CDR1 SGHVS and CDR2 FQNEAQ. V was trimmed by 5 bases and J by 3 bases, leaving 8 bases between them. Looking up the rest from reference TRBV7-8 and TRBJ1-5 gives the full variable domain: GAGVSQSPRYKVAKRGQDVALRCDPISGHVSLFWYQQALGQGPEFLTYFQNEAQLDKSGLPSDRFFAERPEGSVSTLKIQRTQQEDSAVYLCASSPMVNQPQHFGDGTRLSIL.

This clonotype was detected only a few times. The rearrangement uses TRBV7-2 and TRBJ2-5; 10 bases match TRBD2. This CDR3 is 17 amino acids long. Unmatched junction bases numbered 6, after V lost 0 bases and J lost 2 bases. From germline, CDR1 is SGHTA and CDR2 FQGNSA. CDR3 residues: CASSLAVAGGTQETQYF. CDR3 bases: TGTGCCAGCAGCTTAGCTGTAGCGGGGGGAACGCAAGAGACCCAGTACTTC.

This clonotype was detected only a few times. V is TRBV7-2 and J is TRBJ2-6; D not certain. This CDR3 has 16 residues. Germline V CDR1 and CDR2: SGHTA, FQGNSA. V was cut by 2 bases and J by 0 bases, with 8 bases left in between. The CDR3 region is CASSLSLTSGANVLTF. CDR3 DNA: TGTGCCAGCAGCTTATCCCTTACCTCTGGGGCCAACGTCCTGACTTTC.

The V gene is TRBV28, the J gene TRBJ2-7; D unresolved. The germline V gene encodes CDR1 MDHEN and CDR2 SYDVKM. Trimming took 7 bases from V and 6 from J, leaving 19 bases between them. The CDR3 spans 14 residues. The CDR3 sequence is CASTPPASLSEQYF. The DNA of the CDR3 is TGTGCCAGCACCCCACCGGCGTCGCTTTCCGAGCAGTACTTC.

The chain is built from TRBV12-3 or TRBV12-4 and TRBJ2-3, with D perhaps TRBD2 (5 bases). Trimming took 3 bases from V and 3 from J, leaving 16 bases between them. The CDR3 runs to 16 residues. The CDR3 reads CASSFYEGVRTDTQYF. CDR3 in DNA: TGTGCCAGCAGTTTTTATGAGGGAGTCAGGACAGATACGCAGTATTTT.

The rearrangement joins TRBV7-3 to TRBJ2-1, with TRBD2 matching over 12 bases. Germline V CDR1 and CDR2: SGHTA, FQGTGA. J gave up 4 bases and V 4 bases, and 2 bases lay outside the gene matches. The CDR3 contains 15 residues. The CDR3 is CASSWTSGEYNEQFF. The CDR3 bases are TGTGCCAGCAGCTGGACTAGCGGGGAATACAATGAGCAGTTCTTC.

About this clonotype itself: A junction boundary mismatches the germline segment, possibly from a read error. The CDR3 DNA reads TGTGCGTCTCCCCGGGGGGATACGCAGTATTTT. Its translation is CASPRGDTQYF. The chain is built from TRBV29-1 and TRBJ2-3; D perhaps matches TRBD2 (6 bases). Germline V gene lookup returns CDR1 SQVTM and CDR2 ANQGSEA. This CDR3 spans 11 amino acids.

This chain joins TRBV7-9 and TRBJ2-4; TRBD1 aligns across 12 bases. The CDR3 is 17 residues long. Unmatched junction bases numbered 5, after V lost 5 bases and J lost 0 bases. Per germline, CDR1 SEHNR and CDR2 FQNEAQ (reference sequence). DNA for the CDR3: TGTGCCAGCAGCGCAGGGACAGGGGGCATAGCCAAAAACATTCAGTACTTC. This encodes CASSAGTGGIAKNIQYF.

A few counts support this clonotype. The chain has TRBV7-8 and TRBJ2-5; possibly TRBD2 for D (5 bases). Germline V gene lookup returns CDR1 SGHVS and CDR2 FQNEAQ. Deletions cut 5 bases from V and 5 bases from J, with 21 bases between. The CDR3 has 16 residues. CDR3 in amino acids: CASSPRDMGSVETQYF. In DNA, the CDR3 is TGTGCCAGCAGCCCACGGGATATGGGCTCGGTGGAGACCCAGTACTTC.